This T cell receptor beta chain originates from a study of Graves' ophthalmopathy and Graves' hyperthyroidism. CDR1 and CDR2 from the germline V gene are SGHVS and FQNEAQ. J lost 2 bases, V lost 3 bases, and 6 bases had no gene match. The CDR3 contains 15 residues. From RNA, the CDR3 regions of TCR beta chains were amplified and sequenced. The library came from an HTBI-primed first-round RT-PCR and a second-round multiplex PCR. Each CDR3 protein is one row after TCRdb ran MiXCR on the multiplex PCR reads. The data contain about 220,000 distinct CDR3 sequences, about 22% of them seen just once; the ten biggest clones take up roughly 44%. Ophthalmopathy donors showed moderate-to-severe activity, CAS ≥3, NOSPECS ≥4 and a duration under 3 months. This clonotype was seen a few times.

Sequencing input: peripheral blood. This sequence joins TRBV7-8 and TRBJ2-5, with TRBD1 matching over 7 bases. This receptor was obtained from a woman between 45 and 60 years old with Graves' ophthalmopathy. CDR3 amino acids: CASSFSTGRQETQYF. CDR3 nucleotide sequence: TGTGCCAGCAGCTTTTCGACAGGGCGGCAAGAGACCCAGTACTTC. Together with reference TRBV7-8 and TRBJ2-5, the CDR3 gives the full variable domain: GAGVSQSPRYKVAKRGQDVALRCDPISGHVSLFWYQQALGQGPEFLTYFQNEAQLDKSGLPSDRFFAERPEGSVSTLKIQRTQQEDSAVYLCASSFSTGRQETQYFGPGTRLLVL.